These 10 T cell receptor beta chains share one sample of origin, sequenced in a study of OX40 agonist ivuxolimab in advanced cancers. The table came from immunoSEQ multiplex PCR; TCRdb's copy has only in-frame clones and leaves some out. The sample includes around 37,000 clones, roughly 91% seen only once; the top ten take about 13%. Specimen: CD4+ or CD8+ T cells sorted from blood, collected in a trial of the OX40 agonist ivuxolimab. The receptors originated from an adult with an advanced solid tumor such as melanoma, head and neck, liver or kidney cancer.

The chain carries TRBV27 and TRBJ2-1, with no clear D. Trimming cost V 5 bases and J 0 bases, with 5 bases left between them. This CDR3 is built from 13 residues. Germline values: CDR1 MNHEY, CDR2 SMNVEV (reference sequence). The CDR3 bases are TGTGCCAGCAGTCTGGACTCCTACAATGAGCAGTTCTTC. It specifies CASSLDSYNEQFF.

This clone was seen more than once but under ten times. Different DNA sequences within this sample yield the same CDR3. The chain combines TRBV9 with TRBJ2-7, with D unclear. The germline CDR1 and CDR2 sequences are SGDLS and YYNGEE. Trimming pared 0 bases from V and 0 bases from J, leaving 7 bases between. The CDR3 totals 14 residues. Here the CDR3 reads CASSVGGSSYEQYF. In DNA form, the CDR3 reads TGTGCCAGCAGCGTAGGGGGAAGCTCCTACGAGCAGTACTTC.

The chain couples TRBV19 to TRBJ2-7, with 9 bases fitting TRBD2. This CDR3 contains 14 residues. Per the germline V gene, CDR1 is LNHDA and CDR2 is SQIVND (reference sequence). J gave up 2 bases and V 8 bases, and 7 bases lay outside the gene matches. CDR3 loop: CASSRLAAAYEQYF. The CDR3 DNA is TGTGCCAGTTCAAGACTAGCGGCTGCCTACGAGCAGTACTTC.

The V and J genes are TRBV7-2 and TRBJ2-2, with 10 bases fitting TRBD2. The length of the CDR3 is 16 residues. V gave up 3 bases and J gave up 7 bases; unmatched junction bases: 8. From germline, CDR1 is SGHTA and CDR2 FQGNSA. The CDR3 protein is CASSFTLAGEVGELFF. The CDR3 DNA follows: TGTGCCAGCAGCTTTACTCTAGCGGGAGAGGTCGGGGAGCTGTTTTTT.

This rearrangement joins TRBV6-5 to TRBJ2-7, with no clear D. CDR3 length: 13 amino acids. Germline values: CDR1 MNHEY, CDR2 SVGAGI. V lost 0 bases and J lost 4, with 7 bases in between. In DNA form, the CDR3 reads TGTGCCAGCAGTTACTCCGAGAATTACGAGCAGTACTTC. Translating gives CASSYSENYEQYF.

The J gene is TRBJ2-7, the V gene TRBV7-8; a possible D gene is TRBD2 (5 bases). Germline values: CDR1 SGHVS, CDR2 FQNEAQ. CDR3 length equals 15 residues. With 5 bases removed from V and 5 bases from J, the gap between germline ends came to 19 bases. The CDR3 region has the DNA TGTGCCAGCAGCCCCGACTCTGGTTATAGCGACGAGCAGTACTTC. Residues: CASSPDSGYSDEQYF.

J is TRBJ2-1 and V is TRBV27; 7 nucleotides align to TRBD1. This CDR3 has 15 amino acids. The germline V gene has CDR1 MNHEY and CDR2 SMNVEV (reference sequence). J gave up 4 bases and V 3 bases, and 6 bases lay outside the gene matches. This chain's CDR3 is CASSFWDRIYNEQFF. The CDR3 coding sequence is TGTGCCAGCAGTTTTTGGGACAGAATTTACAATGAGCAGTTCTTC.

The J gene is TRBJ1-1, the V gene TRBV27, with 7 nucleotides matching TRBD1. The ends lost 1 base at V and 3 bases at J; junction bases unmatched: 8. The CDR3 is made up of 16 amino acids. Germline V gene data show CDR1 as MNHEY and CDR2 as SMNVEV (reference sequence). CDR3 DNA: TGTGCCAGCAGTTTATTACCCGGGCAGGGGGACACTGAAGCTTTCTTT. Protein product: CASSLLPGQGDTEAFF.

The chain carries TRBV9 and TRBJ2-3; 13 bases align to TRBD2. CDR3 length: 16 amino acids. Trimming cost V 2 bases and J 4 bases; bases outside gene matches: 4. Germline V gene data show CDR1 as SGDLS and CDR2 as YYNGEE. The CDR3 sequence: CASSVRTSGSADTQYF. The CDR3 DNA reads as TGTGCCAGCAGCGTTCGGACTAGCGGGAGCGCAGATACGCAGTATTTT. The whole variable domain, remainder taken from reference TRBV9 and TRBJ2-3, is DSGVTQTPKHLITATGQRVTLRCSPRSGDLSVYWYQQSLDQGLQFLIQYYNGEERAKGNILERFSAQQFPDLHSELNLSSLELGDSALYFCASSVRTSGSADTQYFGPGTRLTVL.

To note about this clone: A junction boundary mismatches the germline segment, possibly from a read error. The chain recombines TRBV9 with TRBJ2-3, with D unclear. Germline V lookup: CDR1 SGDLS, CDR2 YYNGEE. The CDR3 sequence is 13 residues long. This chain's CDR3 is CASSETGLDMQYF. In DNA, the CDR3 is TGTGCCAGCAGCGAAACTGGTCTAGATATGCAGTATTTT.